This T cell receptor (beta chain) was captured in a study of cytomegalovirus exposure and HLA in healthy donors. The germline V gene encodes CDR1 MNHEY and CDR2 SVGAGI. This CDR3 has 15 residues. With V trimmed by 0 bases and J by 4 bases, 3 bases remained unmatched. Sequenced by immunoSEQ multiplex PCR; TCRdb stores in-frame clones only, minus some. Of about 110,000 clones listed, approximately 94% were seen once; the top ten hold 0.67%. The study, taken as a whole, reports: In vitro, three CMV-associated chains proved specific for CMV antigens. Most TCR sequences were rare, but some public TCRs occurred in many donors. The study listed 164 cytomegalovirus-associated TCR beta chains.

Worth noting for this clone: The antigen remains unidentified.

The J gene is TRBJ1-5, the V gene TRBV6-5; 7 bases are shared with TRBD1. Source material: PBMCs. This clonotype originated in a woman younger than 30 in good health and CMV-seronegative. CDR3 in DNA: TGTGCCAGCAGTTACTCACAGGGGTTGAATCAGCCCCAGCATTTT. It encodes CASSYSQGLNQPQHF.